The 25 T cell receptor beta chains given below trace back to one sample, sequenced in a study of human T cells and chemical hapten exposure (dated by TCRdb to about 2021). Preparation of the library involved RACE. TCRdb lists the instrument as NextSeq 500. The public reads were quality trimmed at Q25 with fastp and then assembled into clones with MiXCR by TCRdb, keeping productive beta chains. Every distinct CDR3 protein forms one entry, paired with its most common genes and DNA. In all, the sample holds about 350,000 distinct CDR3 sequences, and around 5% of those were seen once. The ten largest make up around 8% of the sample. What this sample's time point label stands for: pre-sensitization, week 0. The treatment or condition tag for this specimen amounts to: therapeutic diphenylcyclopropenone sensitization with weekly scalp DPC. The source material was whole blood, sampled in connection with sensitization to the hapten diphenylcyclopropenone (DPC). The receptors here all came from a woman younger than 30 with alopecia areata. Some clones in this sample may be carry-over from other donors' samples.

This clonotype was counted at least ten times. Here the CDR3 reads CASSYRGLWNTEAFF. In DNA form, the CDR3 reads TGTGCCAGCAGTTACAGGGGATTATGGAACACTGAAGCTTTCTTT. This chain joins TRBV6-2 or TRBV6-3 and TRBJ1-1, with D possibly being TRBD1 (5 bases). Germline V gene lookup returns CDR1 MNHEY and CDR2 SVGEGT. Trimming pared 2 bases from V and 1 base from J, leaving 11 bases between. The CDR3 totals 15 residues.

This clonotype was found a few times. This chain uses TRBV4-2 with TRBJ2-7, with TRBD1 matching 8 bases. Trimming took 1 base from V and 6 from J; bases not matched to a gene: 11. CDR1 is LGHNA and CDR2 is YNFKEQ in the germline V gene. The CDR3 has 16 amino acids. The DNA of the CDR3 is TGTGCCAGCAGCCAAGCCCTAGGACAGGGAGCAAGCGAGCAGTACTTC. Amino acids: CASSQALGQGASEQYF.

This clonotype was detected a few times. The V gene is TRBV7-8, the J gene TRBJ2-1; TRBD1 aligns across 7 bases. Germline CDR1 and CDR2: SGHVS and FQNEAQ. The CDR3 totals 13 residues. V lost 5 bases to trimming and J lost 5 bases; unmatched junction nucleotides: 3. In DNA, the CDR3 is TGTGCCAGCAGCGGGGACAGAAACAATGAGCAGTTCTTC. This codes for CASSGDRNNEQFF. The whole variable domain, filled in from reference TRBV7-8 and TRBJ2-1, reads GAGVSQSPRYKVAKRGQDVALRCDPISGHVSLFWYQQALGQGPEFLTYFQNEAQLDKSGLPSDRFFAERPEGSVSTLKIQRTQQEDSAVYLCASSGDRNNEQFFGPGTRLTVL.

The CDR3: CASSVGWDFSYNEQFF. CDR3 DNA sequence: TGTGCCAGCAGCGTAGGATGGGACTTCTCCTACAATGAGCAGTTCTTC. The gene calls are TRBV9 and TRBJ2-1; maybe TRBD2 (6 bases). Germline V CDR1 and CDR2: SGDLS, YYNGEE. The CDR3 has 16 amino acids. V was clipped by 0 bases and J by 0 bases, with 10 bases between them.

This clonotype was observed a single time. V is TRBV28 and J is TRBJ1-2, with D uncertain. The length of the CDR3 is 15 residues. Deletions cut 7 bases from V and 9 bases from J, with 24 bases between. Germline-derived CDR1 and CDR2 are MDHEN and SYDVKM. The CDR3 loop reads CASTLEGISYGSYTF. CDR3 nucleotides: TGTGCCAGCACCCTAGAGGGCATTTCCTATGGGAGCTACACCTTC.

In its sample, this clonotype was seen many times. The chain is built from TRBV4-3 and TRBJ1-2; a possible D gene is TRBD1 (6 bases). V lost 4 bases, J lost 3 bases, and 18 bases lay in between. Germline-derived CDR1 and CDR2 are LGHNA and YSLEER. The CDR3 runs to 16 residues. CDR3: CASSPSRIGGYYGYTF. CDR3 DNA: TGCGCCAGCAGCCCCTCAAGGATAGGGGGATACTATGGCTACACCTTC.

This chain joins TRBV7-9 and TRBJ1-4, with TRBD1 matching over 8 bases. CDR3 length: 14 residues. After removal of 2 bases from V and 8 bases from J, the junction contained 4 bases not matched to a gene. Germline-derived CDR1 and CDR2 are SEHNR and FQNEAQ (reference sequence). The CDR3 protein is CASSLRAGGEKLFF. CDR3 coding DNA: TGTGCCAGCAGCTTAAGGGCAGGGGGCGAAAAACTGTTTTTT.

The chain uses TRBV20-1 and TRBJ2-3, with a weak D call TRBD2 (6 bases). There are 14 residues in the CDR3. Germline-derived CDR1 and CDR2 are DFQATT and SNEGSKA (reference sequence). CDR3 loop: CRMTGLFTPDTQYF. The CDR3 coding sequence is TGCAGGATGACGGGACTTTTCACCCCGGATACGCAGTATTTT.

This clonotype was seen a few times. The rearrangement uses TRBV7-6 and TRBJ2-3, with D unresolved. Per germline, CDR1 SGHVS and CDR2 FNYEAQ. V dropped 6 bases and J dropped 3 bases, with 10 bases sitting between them. The CDR3 is 13 residues long. DNA of the CDR3: TGTGCCAGCAGGGGTTACAGAACAGATACGCAGTATTTT. This sequence encodes CASRGYRTDTQYF.

Many counts were recorded for this clonotype. V and J are TRBV20-1 and TRBJ2-1; 12 positions agree with TRBD2. The CDR3 has 15 amino acids. V lost 1 base and J lost 7; bases outside the gene matches: 5. The germline V gene has CDR1 DFQATT and CDR2 SNEGSKA (reference sequence). The CDR3 protein is CSARASGGARNEQFF. The CDR3 DNA follows: TGCAGTGCTAGAGCTAGCGGGGGGGCGAGGAATGAGCAGTTCTTC.

The DNA of the CDR3 is TGTGCCAGCCGAGGTGGGCAGAACACTGAAGCTTTCTTT. Its protein is CASRGGQNTEAFF. The gene calls are TRBV18 and TRBJ1-1; D is unresolved. The CDR3 length is 13 residues. CDR1 and CDR2 (germline): KGHSH, LQKENI. Trimming cost V 8 bases and J 1 base, with 11 bases left between them.

This chain joins TRBV9 and TRBJ2-7, with TRBD2 matching over 8 bases. The CDR3 totals 17 residues. The V gene end was trimmed by 0 bases and the J gene end by 0 bases; junction bases not matched to a gene: 8. Germline V lookup: CDR1 SGDLS, CDR2 YYNGEE. The CDR3 is CASSVAASGLSSYEQYF. CDR3 bases: TGTGCCAGCAGCGTAGCGGCTAGCGGGCTCAGCTCCTACGAGCAGTACTTC.

This clonotype was found many times. The chain carries TRBV20-1 and TRBJ1-1, with 9 bases identical to TRBD1. Germline values: CDR1 DFQATT, CDR2 SNEGSKA (reference sequence). CDR3 length: 13 residues. Trimming cost V 3 bases and J 5 bases; bases outside gene matches: 4. The CDR3 sequence is CSARGQGDTEAFF. The DNA of the CDR3 is TGCAGTGCTAGGGGACAGGGAGATACTGAAGCTTTCTTT.

This clonotype was seen repeatedly, ten times or more. The chain employs TRBV20-1 and TRBJ1-4; 7 bases line up with TRBD1. V was clipped by 6 bases and J by 8 bases; unmatched bases: 12. Germline V CDR1 and CDR2: DFQATT, SNEGSKA (reference sequence). CDR3 length equals 14 residues. In nucleotides, the CDR3 is TGCAGTGCCTACCCGGCAGGGGGGGACGAAAAACTGTTTTTT. This translates into CSAYPAGGDEKLFF.

On this clonotype itself: The CDR3 does not end in the conserved phenylalanine or tryptophan, so this is likely a read error. The chain links TRBV3-1 to TRBJ2-1, with D tentatively TRBD1 or TRBD2 (5 bases each). Trimming took off 2 bases at V and 6 bases at J, with 14 bases between the two ends. There are 15 residues in the CDR3. From germline, CDR1 is LGHDT and CDR2 YNNKEL (reference sequence). Here the CDR3 DNA reads TGTGCCAGCAGCCAAAAGGAGGTCAGGGCCAATGAGCAGTTCTAC. Protein product: CASSQKEVRANEQFY.

This clonotype was seen a handful of times. This chain links TRBV6-2 or TRBV6-3 with TRBJ2-6, with D uncertain. Germline loops: CDR1 MNHEY, CDR2 SVGEGT. Trimming cost V 7 bases and J 1 base, with 5 bases left between them. This CDR3 is built from 13 residues. CDR3 in DNA: TGTGCCAGCACCGGTTCTGGGGCCAACGTCCTGACTTTC. Protein product: CASTGSGANVLTF.

Only a few counts were recorded for this clonotype. The genes are TRBV5-1 and TRBJ2-1, with no clear D. This CDR3 contains 13 residues. Germline V lookup: CDR1 SGHRS, CDR2 YFSETQ. V gave up 0 bases and J gave up 10 bases, with 11 bases separating them. This CDR3 is CASSLAWNGEQFF. The CDR3 bases are TGCGCCAGCAGCTTGGCGTGGAATGGAGAGCAGTTCTTC.

This clonotype came up many times. This chain links TRBV6-5 with TRBJ1-1, with TRBD1 identical over 8 bases. CDR1 MNHEY and CDR2 SVGAGI come from the germline V gene. The CDR3 extends over 16 amino acids. After removal of 6 bases from V and 1 base from J, the junction contained 10 bases not matched to a gene. CDR3 DNA: TGTGCCAGCAGCCCCGGACAGGGAGCCGAGAACACTGAAGCTTTCTTT. This codes for CASSPGQGAENTEAFF.

The chain links TRBV2 to TRBJ2-3; D not resolved. V was pared by 11 bases and J by 2 bases, with 8 bases between. This CDR3 spans 11 amino acids. CDR1 SNHLY and CDR2 FYNNEI come from the germline V gene. The CDR3 reads CASETTDTQYF. CDR3 DNA sequence: TGTGCCTCAGAGACCACAGATACGCAGTATTTT.

This rearrangement joins TRBV2 to TRBJ2-2, with a weak D call TRBD1 (6 bases). Germline V gene data show CDR1 as SNHLY and CDR2 as FYNNEI. This CDR3 region has 13 residues. Deletions cut 5 bases from V and 7 bases from J, with 11 bases between. CDR3 sequence reads: CASSQGRSGELFF. In DNA form, the CDR3 reads TGTGCCAGCAGTCAGGGGCGTAGCGGGGAGCTGTTTTTT.

This clonotype occurred many times. The J gene is TRBJ1-2, the V gene TRBV29-1, with D possibly matching TRBD1 (6 bases). The length of the CDR3 is 15 residues. The V gene's germline CDR1 is SQVTM and CDR2 ANQGSEA. Trimming removed 6 bases from V and 1 base from J, with 18 bases in between. The CDR3 DNA reads as TGCAGCGTGGTGGGCTCAGGGGCCCTTAACTATGGCTACACCTTC. This codes for CSVVGSGALNYGYTF.

There are a few counts of this clonotype. This chain connects TRBV5-1 to TRBJ1-1; D might be TRBD1 (5 bases). CDR1 SGHRS and CDR2 YFSETQ come from the germline V gene. The CDR3 totals 12 residues. V was clipped by 4 bases and J by 7 bases, with 11 bases between them. This CDR3 is CASSDGHVEAFF. Written as DNA, the CDR3 is TGCGCCAGCAGCGATGGACACGTTGAAGCTTTCTTT.

This clonotype was detected a few times. The chain is built from TRBV6-5 and TRBJ2-7, with D tentatively TRBD1 (5 bases). V lost 4 bases, J lost 7 bases, and 17 bases lay in between. The CDR3 contains 14 residues. CDR1 is MNHEY, CDR2 SVGAGI, per germline. DNA for the CDR3: TGTGCCAGCAGTTTCGCACAGGAGACGAGGGAGCAGTACTTC. It yields the protein CASSFAQETREQYF.

This clonotype was found many times. This rearrangement joins TRBV20-1 to TRBJ2-7, with D unresolved. CDR1 and CDR2 (germline): DFQATT, SNEGSKA (reference sequence). V lost 6 bases and J lost 4, with 4 bases in between. The CDR3 consists of 9 residues. CDR3 loop: CSASYEQYF. CDR3 nucleotides: TGCAGTGCGAGTTACGAGCAGTACTTC.

J is TRBJ1-1 and V is TRBV3-1; 8 nucleotides align to TRBD1. Looked up from germline, CDR1 is LGHDT and CDR2 is YNNKEL (reference sequence). V was clipped by 4 bases and J by 4 bases; unmatched bases: 2. The length of the CDR3 is 13 residues. Here the CDR3 reads CASSRQGITEAFF. In DNA form, the CDR3 reads TGTGCCAGCAGCCGACAGGGGATCACTGAAGCTTTCTTT.